This entry describes one T cell receptor beta chain. The data were obtained in a study of technical replicates of blood from a handful of donors. Some clones are missing from TCRdb's copy, which holds only in-frame ones; the method was immunoSEQ multiplex PCR. Of tens of thousands of clones in the sample, 85% to 95% are singletons; the top ten hold about 0.23%. V lost 4 bases to trimming and J lost 1 base; unmatched junction nucleotides: 6. Looked up from germline, CDR1 is LGHNA and CDR2 is YNFKEQ. CDR3 length: 15 residues. The chain recombines TRBV4-2 with TRBJ1-1, with TRBD1 matching over 7 bases. This TCR derives from a human donor in good health. Sample: T cells isolated from PBMCs. The CDR3: CASSREEGANTEAFF. The CDR3 coding sequence is TGTGCCAGCAGCCGAGAGGAGGGGGCGAACACTGAAGCTTTCTTT.